This T cell receptor beta chain was documented in a study of CD8 T cells in ankylosing spondylitis. This CDR3 contains 12 residues. TCRdb re-derived calls from the 5' RACE reads in MiXCR, one entry per CDR3 protein. The sample records approximately 90,000 distinct CDR3 sequences, about 8.6% being singletons. This clonotype was seen many times. As yet, its antigen is unknown. The study, taken as a whole, reports: Significant enrichment of disease-linked clones was reportedly seen in matched ankylosing spondylitis synovial fluid.

The receptor was derived from a male donor with ankylosing spondylitis or in good health (not recorded which). The chain couples TRBV12-3 or TRBV12-4 to TRBJ2-4; D may be TRBD1 or TRBD2 (5 bases each). Judging by the DNA end, TRBJ2-1 fits better; the J call may be wrong. The sample comprised blood, either unsorted or a sorted T cell fraction (not recorded which). The CDR3 DNA reads as TGTGCCAGCAGTCCACCGGGACGCAACCAGTTCTTC. Protein: CASSPPGRNQFF.